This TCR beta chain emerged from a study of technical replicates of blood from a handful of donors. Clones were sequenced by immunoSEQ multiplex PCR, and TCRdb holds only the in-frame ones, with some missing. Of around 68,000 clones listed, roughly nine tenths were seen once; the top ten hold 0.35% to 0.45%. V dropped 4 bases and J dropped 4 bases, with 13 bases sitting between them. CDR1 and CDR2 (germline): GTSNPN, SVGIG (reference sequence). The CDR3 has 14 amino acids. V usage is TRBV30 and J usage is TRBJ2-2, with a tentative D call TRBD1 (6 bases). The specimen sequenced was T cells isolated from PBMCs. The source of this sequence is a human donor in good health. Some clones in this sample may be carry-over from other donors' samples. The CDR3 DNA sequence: TGTGCCTGGAAGATACAGGGCGCCACCGGGGAGCTGTTTTTT. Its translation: CAWKIQGATGELFF.